Below, 20 T cell receptor beta chains from the same sample are listed, as sequenced in a study of response to subunit inactivated influenza vaccine. MiXCR, applied by TCRdb to the RT-PCR reads, yields one record per CDR3 protein. In the table there are hundreds of thousands of distinct CDR3 sequences, 15% to 18% of which are singletons. The sequencing used PBMCs from blood, collected 12 days after vaccination. Every receptor here comes from a man between 50 and 59 years old who received an inactivated influenza vaccine.

This clonotype was detected a few times. The V gene is TRBV7-6, the J gene TRBJ2-3, with 10 bases matching TRBD1. Germline V gene sequence: CDR1 SGHVS, CDR2 FNYEAQ. The J segment lost 4 bases and the V segment lost 1 base, leaving 8 bases of the junction unmatched. The CDR3 is 17 amino acids. The CDR3 DNA reads as TGTGCCAGCAGCTTAGAAGGACAGGGGGGTGGAGCAGATACGCAGTATTTT. Translating it yields CASSLEGQGGGADTQYF. The entire variable domain, with the rest obtained from reference TRBV7-6 and TRBJ2-3, is as follows: GAGVSQSPRYKVTKRGQDVALRCDPISGHVSLYWYRQALGQGPEFLTYFNYEAQQDKSGLPNDRFSAERPEGSISTLTIQRTEQRDSAMYRCASSLEGQGGGADTQYFGPGTRLTVL.

In its sample, this clonotype was seen a few times. The chain is built from TRBV9 and TRBJ2-1; a possible D gene is TRBD2 (6 bases). This CDR3 spans 16 amino acids. With 6 bases removed from V and 0 bases from J, the gap between germline ends came to 16 bases. Per the germline V gene, CDR1 is SGDLS and CDR2 is YYNGEE. The CDR3 nucleotides are TGTGCCAGCACCGTTAGCGGAACGGGCTCCTACAATGAGCAGTTCTTC. It yields the protein CASTVSGTGSYNEQFF.

The chain uses TRBV6-1 and TRBJ2-2; either TRBD1 or TRBD2 may supply D (5 bases each). The V and J ends lost 7 bases and 7 bases respectively, with 16 bases between them. Germline V CDR1 and CDR2: MNHNS, SASEGT. The CDR3 consists of 14 residues. CDR3 nucleotide sequence: TGTGCCAGCACCGGGGCATGGAGAGGCGGGGAGCTGTTTTTT. It specifies CASTGAWRGGELFF.

The rearrangement uses TRBV7-2 and TRBJ2-7, with 7 bases lining up with TRBD2. Germline lookup yields CDR1 SGHTA and CDR2 FQGNSA. The V segment lost 3 bases and the J segment 2 bases; nucleotides outside the gene matches: 1. The CDR3 has 13 residues. The CDR3 bases are TGTGCCAGCAGCTTGCGGGAGCCCTACGAGCAGTACTTC. Its protein is CASSLREPYEQYF.

The chain joins TRBV12-3 or TRBV12-4 to TRBJ2-2; TRBD1 agrees at 8 bases. V trimming: 6 bases; J trimming: 7 bases; junction bases outside the gene matches: 7. This CDR3 has 14 residues. The CDR3 is CASRRGQGHGELFF. As DNA, the CDR3 is TGTGCCAGCAGACGTGGACAGGGCCACGGGGAGCTGTTTTTT.

This clonotype was counted many times. The chain couples TRBV11-2 to TRBJ1-3, with TRBD1 matching 7 bases. The V and J ends lost 5 bases and 2 bases, in that order; junction bases with no gene match: 12. There are 17 residues in the CDR3. Per germline, CDR1 SGHAT and CDR2 FQNNGV. The CDR3, as DNA: TGTGCCAGCAGCCCACCGGGAGGGGGCTTAACTGGAAACACCATATATTTT. Translated: CASSPPGGGLTGNTIYF.

The chain recombines TRBV6-1 with TRBJ2-2, with D uncertain. The CDR3 has 17 residues. The V gene's germline CDR1 is MNHNS and CDR2 SASEGT. With 7 bases removed from V and 1 base from J, the gap between germline ends came to 19 bases. The CDR3 is CASTLRVSLGNTGELFF. The CDR3 coding sequence is TGTGCCAGCACCCTACGGGTGTCCCTTGGGAACACCGGGGAGCTGTTTTTT.

The V gene is TRBV20-1, the J gene TRBJ2-3, with 10 bases that match TRBD2. The junction had 10 bases not matched to a gene; V was cut back by 6 bases and J by 4 bases. CDR3 length: 15 residues. Germline V gives CDR1 DFQATT, CDR2 SNEGSKA (reference sequence). The CDR3, as DNA: TGCAGTGCGATCCTAGCGGGGGACATCCCAGATACGCAGTATTTT. Translated, it gives CSAILAGDIPDTQYF.

The V and J genes are TRBV5-5 and TRBJ1-1; 9 nucleotides line up with TRBD1. The V gene end was trimmed by 0 bases and the J gene end by 5 bases; junction bases not matched to a gene: 5. Germline CDR1 reads SGHKS; CDR2 reads YYEKEE (reference sequence). The CDR3 consists of 15 residues. CDR3 region: CASSLAGQGKTEAFF. CDR3 DNA sequence: TGTGCCAGCAGCTTGGCCGGACAGGGGAAAACTGAAGCTTTCTTT.

Only one count was recorded for this clonotype. A much larger clone lies one base from this, so it may be a read error. The chain uses TRBV6-2 or TRBV6-3 and TRBJ2-1; 10 bases are shared with TRBD1. With 4 bases clipped from V and 7 bases from J, the junction kept 1 base outside the gene matches. The V gene's germline CDR1 is MNHEY and CDR2 SVGEGT. The CDR3 has 13 residues. CDR3: CASSWTGGNEQFF. The CDR3 DNA is TGTGCCAGCAGTTGGACAGGGGGGAATGAGCAGTTCTTC.

This clonotype showed up just a few times. This chain joins TRBV7-9 and TRBJ2-3; D uncertain. CDR3 length equals 14 residues. V lost 0 bases and J 4 bases, leaving 8 bases between the germline ends. Germline CDR1 reads SEHNR; CDR2 reads FQNEAQ (reference sequence). Here the CDR3 DNA reads TGTGCCAGCAGCTTAGCGGGGATTTCAGATACGCAGTATTTT. It specifies CASSLAGISDTQYF.

This clonotype has a handful of counts. The V call is TRBV18, the J call TRBJ1-1; a weak D match, TRBD1 (5 bases). CDR3 length: 16 amino acids. Trimming stripped 2 bases from V and 1 base from J, with 14 bases between. Looked up from germline, CDR1 is KGHSH and CDR2 is LQKENI. CDR3 DNA sequence: TGTGCCAGCTCACCAAACACGGGACCCACGAACACTGAAGCTTTCTTT. Amino acid sequence: CASSPNTGPTNTEAFF.

In this sample, this clonotype turned up a few times. Written as DNA, the CDR3 is TGTGCCAGCAGTACTTTCCAAGAGACCCAGTACTTC. The encoded protein is CASSTFQETQYF. The gene calls are TRBV28 and TRBJ2-5; D unresolved. The CDR3 sequence is 12 residues long. The germline V and J ends were trimmed by 5 bases and 1 base, with 5 bases remaining between them. Germline loops: CDR1 MDHEN, CDR2 SYDVKM.

In this sample, this clonotype turned up a few times. The chain couples TRBV29-1 to TRBJ1-2, with D tentatively TRBD1 (5 bases). Germline V gene sequence: CDR1 SQVTM, CDR2 ANQGSEA. Trimming pared 7 bases from V and 5 bases from J, leaving 14 bases between. This CDR3 has 12 amino acids. The CDR3 here is CSGRQPPYGYTF. The DNA for the CDR3 is TGCAGCGGCCGACAGCCTCCTTATGGCTACACCTTC. Based on the CDR3 plus reference TRBV29-1 and TRBJ1-2, the full variable domain is SAVISQKPSRDICQRGTSLTIQCQVDSQVTMMFWYRQQPGQSLTLIATANQGSEATYESGFVIDKFPISRPNLTFSTLTVSNMSPEDSSIYLCSGRQPPYGYTFGSGTRLTVV.

There are a few counts of this clonotype. The CDR3 DNA reads TGCGCCAGCAGGCGAGGGACAGGGCTGAACACTGAAGCTTTCTTT. Its protein is CASRRGTGLNTEAFF. V and J are TRBV5-1 and TRBJ1-1, with 9 bases lining up with TRBD1. Germline V lookup: CDR1 SGHRS, CDR2 YFSETQ. With V trimmed by 5 bases and J by 0 bases, 5 bases remained unmatched. The CDR3 loop spans 15 amino acids.

The gene calls are TRBV5-1 and TRBJ1-1; TRBD1 might be the D (5 bases). V lost 4 bases to trimming and J lost 3 bases, with 13 bases between them. Germline loops: CDR1 SGHRS, CDR2 YFSETQ. This CDR3 is built from 14 residues. The CDR3 region has the DNA TGCGCCAGCAGCGGAAGAAGAGGGGACACTGAAGCTTTCTTT. It is translated as CASSGRRGDTEAFF. The full variable domain, rest sourced from reference TRBV5-1 and TRBJ1-1, is KAGVTQTPRYLIKTRGQQVTLSCSPISGHRSVSWYQQTPGQGLQFLFEYFSETQRNKGNFPGRFSGRQFSNSRSEMNVSTLELGDSALYLCASSGRRGDTEAFFGQGTRLTVV.

V and J are TRBV27 and TRBJ2-2; TRBD1 aligns across 7 bases. The CDR3 loop spans 17 amino acids. The ends lost 0 bases at V and 5 bases at J; junction bases unmatched: 9. Germline V gene data show CDR1 as MNHEY and CDR2 as SMNVEV (reference sequence). The CDR3 spells CASSLSLRGTETGELFF. The CDR3 bases are TGTGCCAGCAGTTTATCCCTCAGGGGGACGGAGACCGGGGAGCTGTTTTTT.

This clonotype was counted only a few times. This rearrangement joins TRBV20-1 to TRBJ2-2; 16 bases fit TRBD2. Looked up from germline, CDR1 is DFQATT and CDR2 is SNEGSKA (reference sequence). The trim removed 2 bases at V and 4 bases at J, leaving 16 bases unmatched. The length of the CDR3 is 21 residues. CDR3 in DNA: TGCAGTGCTAGACCCACTATATCCGGGACTAGCGGGGGGGAACTCACCGGGGAGCTGTTTTTT. It codes for CSARPTISGTSGGELTGELFF.

This clonotype has more than one count but fewer than ten. The chain couples TRBV19 to TRBJ2-7; maybe TRBD1 (5 bases). Germline V CDR1 and CDR2: LNHDA, SQIVND (reference sequence). V was trimmed by 0 bases and J by 2 bases, leaving 14 bases between them. The CDR3 extends over 16 amino acids. In DNA, the CDR3 is TGTGCCAGTAGTATAGATGCGGCGACAGTACCCTACGAGCAGTACTTC. It yields the protein CASSIDAATVPYEQYF.

The V call is TRBV4-3, the J call TRBJ2-2, with 9 bases that match TRBD1. Trimming removed 0 bases from V and 2 bases from J; junction bases left unmatched: 7. Germline V lookup: CDR1 LGHNA, CDR2 YSLEER. The CDR3 has 18 residues. The CDR3 DNA is TGCGCCAGCAGCCAAGATCTTTACAGGGGGCTTAACACCGGGGAGCTGTTTTTT. Protein product: CASSQDLYRGLNTGELFF.